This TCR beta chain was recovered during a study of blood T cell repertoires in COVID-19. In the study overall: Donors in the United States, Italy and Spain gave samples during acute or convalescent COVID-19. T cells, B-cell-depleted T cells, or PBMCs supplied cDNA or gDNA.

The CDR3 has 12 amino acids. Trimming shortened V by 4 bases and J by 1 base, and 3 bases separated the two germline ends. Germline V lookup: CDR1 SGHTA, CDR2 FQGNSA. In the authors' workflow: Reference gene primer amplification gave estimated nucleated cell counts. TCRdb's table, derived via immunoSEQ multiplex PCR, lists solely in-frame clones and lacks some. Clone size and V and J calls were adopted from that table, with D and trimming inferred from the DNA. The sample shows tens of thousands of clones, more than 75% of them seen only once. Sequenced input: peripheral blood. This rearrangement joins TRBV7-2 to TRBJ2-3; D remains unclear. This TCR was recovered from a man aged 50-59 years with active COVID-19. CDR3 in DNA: TGTGCCAGCAGCTCTGGCACAGATACGCAGTATTTT. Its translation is CASSSGTDTQYF.